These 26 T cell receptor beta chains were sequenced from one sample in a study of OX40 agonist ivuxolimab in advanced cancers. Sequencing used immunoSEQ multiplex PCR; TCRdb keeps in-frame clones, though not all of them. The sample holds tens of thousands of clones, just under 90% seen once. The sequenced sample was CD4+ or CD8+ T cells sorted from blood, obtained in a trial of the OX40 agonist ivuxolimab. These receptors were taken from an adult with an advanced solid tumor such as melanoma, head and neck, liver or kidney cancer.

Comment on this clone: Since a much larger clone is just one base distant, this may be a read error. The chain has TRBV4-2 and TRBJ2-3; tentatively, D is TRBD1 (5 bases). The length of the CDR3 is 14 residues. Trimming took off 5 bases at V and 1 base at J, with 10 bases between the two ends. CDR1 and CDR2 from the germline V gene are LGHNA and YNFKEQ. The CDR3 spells CASSMEQGTDTQYF. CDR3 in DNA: TGTGCCAGCAGCATGGAACAGGGCACAGATACGCAGTATTTT.

CDR3 protein: CASSLASAGELFF. The CDR3 DNA follows: TGTGCCAGCAGCTTAGCTAGCGCCGGGGAGCTGTTTTTT. V usage is TRBV11-3 and J usage is TRBJ2-2; D possibly corresponds to TRBD2 (6 bases). Germline CDR1 SGHNT, CDR2 YENEEA. The CDR3 consists of 13 residues. Trimming pared 1 base from V and 6 bases from J, leaving 6 bases between.

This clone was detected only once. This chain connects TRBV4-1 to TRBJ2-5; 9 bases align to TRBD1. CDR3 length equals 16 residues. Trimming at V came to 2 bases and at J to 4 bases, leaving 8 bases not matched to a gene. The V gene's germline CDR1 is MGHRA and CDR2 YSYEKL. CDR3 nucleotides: TGCGCCAGCAGCCAAAGGGGACAGGGATTGGGAGAGACCCAGTACTTC. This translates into CASSQRGQGLGETQYF.

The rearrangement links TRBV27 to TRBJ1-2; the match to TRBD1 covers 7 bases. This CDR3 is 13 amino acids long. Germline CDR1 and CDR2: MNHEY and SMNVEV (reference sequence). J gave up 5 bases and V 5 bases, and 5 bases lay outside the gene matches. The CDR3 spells CASSPGTEYGYTF. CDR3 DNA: TGTGCCAGCAGTCCCGGGACAGAATATGGCTACACCTTC.

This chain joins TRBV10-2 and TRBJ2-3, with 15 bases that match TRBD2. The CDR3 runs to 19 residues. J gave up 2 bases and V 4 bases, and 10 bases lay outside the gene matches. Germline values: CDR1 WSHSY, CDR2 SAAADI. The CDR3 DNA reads TGCGCCAGCAGTGTCGGGACTAGCGGGGGGTCCACCCTCACAGATACGCAGTATTTT. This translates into CASSVGTSGGSTLTDTQYF.

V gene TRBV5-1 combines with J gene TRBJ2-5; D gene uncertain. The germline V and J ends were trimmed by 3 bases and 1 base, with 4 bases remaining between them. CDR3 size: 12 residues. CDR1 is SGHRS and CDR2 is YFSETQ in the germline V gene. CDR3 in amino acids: CASSYSQETQYF. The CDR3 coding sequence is TGCGCCAGCAGCTATAGCCAAGAGACCCAGTACTTC.

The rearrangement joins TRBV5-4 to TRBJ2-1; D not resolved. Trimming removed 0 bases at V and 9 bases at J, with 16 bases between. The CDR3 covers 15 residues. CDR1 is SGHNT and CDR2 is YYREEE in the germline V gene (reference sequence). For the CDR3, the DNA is TGTGCCAGCAGCTTGGGACGCGCTCTCGGCCGTGAGCAGTTCTTC. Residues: CASSLGRALGREQFF.

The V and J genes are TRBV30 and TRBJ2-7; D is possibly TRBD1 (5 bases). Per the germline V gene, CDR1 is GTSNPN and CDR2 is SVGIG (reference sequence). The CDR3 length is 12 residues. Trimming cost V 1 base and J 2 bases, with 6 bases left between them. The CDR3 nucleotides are TGTGCCTGGAGTGGGACACCCTACGAGCAGTACTTC. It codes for CAWSGTPYEQYF.

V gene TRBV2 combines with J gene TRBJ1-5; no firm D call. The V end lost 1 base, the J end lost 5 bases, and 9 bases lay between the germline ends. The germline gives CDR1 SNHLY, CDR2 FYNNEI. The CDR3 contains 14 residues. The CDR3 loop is CASSEGRRDQPQHF. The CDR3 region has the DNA TGTGCCAGCAGTGAAGGCAGGAGGGATCAGCCCCAGCATTTT.

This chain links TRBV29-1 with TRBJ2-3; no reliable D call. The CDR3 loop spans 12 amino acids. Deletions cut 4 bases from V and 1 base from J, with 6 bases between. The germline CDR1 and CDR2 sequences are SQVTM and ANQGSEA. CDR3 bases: TGCAGCGTTGCAACAGGCACAGATACGCAGTATTTT. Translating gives CSVATGTDTQYF.

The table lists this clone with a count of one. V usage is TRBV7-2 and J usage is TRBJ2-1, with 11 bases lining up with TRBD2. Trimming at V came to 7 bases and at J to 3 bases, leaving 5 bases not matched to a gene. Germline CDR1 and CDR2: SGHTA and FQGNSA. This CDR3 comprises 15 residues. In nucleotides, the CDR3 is TGTGCCAGCACCCAGGGACTAGCGGACTACAATGAGCAGTTCTTC. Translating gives CASTQGLADYNEQFF. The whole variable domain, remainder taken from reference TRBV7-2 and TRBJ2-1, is GAGVSQSPSNKVTEKGKDVELRCDPISGHTALYWYRQSLGQGLEFLIYFQGNSAPDKSGLPSDRFSAERTGGSVSTLTIQRTQQEDSAVYLCASTQGLADYNEQFFGPGTRLTVL.

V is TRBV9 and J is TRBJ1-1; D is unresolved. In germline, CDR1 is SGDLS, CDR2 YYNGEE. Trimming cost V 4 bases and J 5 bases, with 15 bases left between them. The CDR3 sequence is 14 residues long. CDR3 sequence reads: CASSPRRERTEAFF. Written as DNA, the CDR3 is TGTGCCAGCAGCCCCAGGCGGGAAAGGACTGAAGCTTTCTTT.

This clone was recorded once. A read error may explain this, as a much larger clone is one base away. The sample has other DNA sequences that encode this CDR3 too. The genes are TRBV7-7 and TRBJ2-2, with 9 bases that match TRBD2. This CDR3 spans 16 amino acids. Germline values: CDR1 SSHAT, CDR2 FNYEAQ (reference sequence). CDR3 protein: CASSLQTSGITGELFF. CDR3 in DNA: TGTGCCAGCAGCCTCCAGACTAGCGGTATCACCGGGGAACTGTTTTTT.

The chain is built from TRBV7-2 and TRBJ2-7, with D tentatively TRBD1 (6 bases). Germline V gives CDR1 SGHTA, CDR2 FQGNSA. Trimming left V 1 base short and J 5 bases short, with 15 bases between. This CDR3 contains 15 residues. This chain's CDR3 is CASSLEGQSSDEQYF. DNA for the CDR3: TGTGCCAGCAGCTTAGAGGGACAATCGTCGGACGAGCAGTACTTC.

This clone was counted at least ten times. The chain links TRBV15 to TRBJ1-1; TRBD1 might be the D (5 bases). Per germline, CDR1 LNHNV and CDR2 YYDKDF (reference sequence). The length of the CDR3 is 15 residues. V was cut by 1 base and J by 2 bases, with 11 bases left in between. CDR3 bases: TGTGCCACCAGCAGAGGTGGAGACAGTAACACTGAAGCTTTCTTT. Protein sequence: CATSRGGDSNTEAFF.

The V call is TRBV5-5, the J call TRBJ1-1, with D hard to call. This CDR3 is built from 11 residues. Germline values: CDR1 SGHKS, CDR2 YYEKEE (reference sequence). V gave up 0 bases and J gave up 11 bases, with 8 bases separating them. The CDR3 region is CASSLETGAFF. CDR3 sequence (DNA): TGTGCCAGCAGCTTGGAGACGGGGGCTTTCTTT.

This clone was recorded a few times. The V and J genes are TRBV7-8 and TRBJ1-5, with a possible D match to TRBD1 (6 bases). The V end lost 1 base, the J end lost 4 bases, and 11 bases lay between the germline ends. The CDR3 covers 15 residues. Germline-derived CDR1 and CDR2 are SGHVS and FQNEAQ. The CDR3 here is CASSLVRTENQPQHF. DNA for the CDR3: TGTGCCAGCAGCTTAGTAAGGACAGAAAATCAGCCCCAGCATTTT.

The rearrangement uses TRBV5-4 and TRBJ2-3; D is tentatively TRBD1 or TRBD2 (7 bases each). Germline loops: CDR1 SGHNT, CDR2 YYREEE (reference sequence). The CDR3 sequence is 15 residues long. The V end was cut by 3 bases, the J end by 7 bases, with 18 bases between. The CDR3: CASSSGGGGGYTQYF. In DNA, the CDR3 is TGTGCCAGCAGCTCAGGGGGAGGGGGCGGATATACGCAGTATTTT.

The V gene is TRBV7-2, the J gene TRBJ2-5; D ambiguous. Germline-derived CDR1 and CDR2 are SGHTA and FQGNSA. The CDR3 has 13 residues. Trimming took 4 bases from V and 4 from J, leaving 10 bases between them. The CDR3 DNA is TGTGCCAGCAGCTCCCGACCCCGAGAGACCCAGTACTTC. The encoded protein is CASSSRPRETQYF.

CDR3 DNA: TGTGCCTGGAGTGTGGGAGGTGAGCAGTTCTTC. Residues: CAWSVGGEQFF. The gene calls are TRBV30 and TRBJ2-1; D perhaps matches TRBD2 (6 bases). Germline V gene data show CDR1 as GTSNPN and CDR2 as SVGIG (reference sequence). The CDR3 extends over 11 amino acids. Trimming cost V 0 bases and J 9 bases, with 6 bases left between them.

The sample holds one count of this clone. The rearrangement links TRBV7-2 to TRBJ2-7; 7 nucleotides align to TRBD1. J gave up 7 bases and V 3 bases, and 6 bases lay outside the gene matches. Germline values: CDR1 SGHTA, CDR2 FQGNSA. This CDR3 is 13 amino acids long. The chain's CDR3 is CASSFEGAREQYF. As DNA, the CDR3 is TGTGCCAGCAGCTTTGAGGGGGCGAGGGAGCAGTACTTC.

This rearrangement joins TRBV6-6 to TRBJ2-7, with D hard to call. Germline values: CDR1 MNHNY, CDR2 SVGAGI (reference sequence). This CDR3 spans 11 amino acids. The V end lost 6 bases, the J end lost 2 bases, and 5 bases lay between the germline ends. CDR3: CASSGTYEQYF. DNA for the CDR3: TGTGCCAGCAGCGGTACCTACGAGCAGTACTTC.

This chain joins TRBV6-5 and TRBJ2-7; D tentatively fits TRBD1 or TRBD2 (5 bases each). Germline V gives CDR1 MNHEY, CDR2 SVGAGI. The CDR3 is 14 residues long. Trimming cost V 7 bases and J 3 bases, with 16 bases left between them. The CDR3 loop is CASTSLGEHYEQYF. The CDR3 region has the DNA TGTGCCAGCACCTCCCTGGGGGAACACTACGAGCAGTACTTC.

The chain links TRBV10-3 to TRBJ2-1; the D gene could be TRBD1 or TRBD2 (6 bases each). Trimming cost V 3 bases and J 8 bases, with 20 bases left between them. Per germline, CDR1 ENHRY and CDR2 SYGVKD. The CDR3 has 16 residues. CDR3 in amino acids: CAISDTGTEYGDEQFF. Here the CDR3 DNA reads TGTGCCATCAGTGATACAGGGACTGAGTATGGCGATGAGCAGTTCTTC.

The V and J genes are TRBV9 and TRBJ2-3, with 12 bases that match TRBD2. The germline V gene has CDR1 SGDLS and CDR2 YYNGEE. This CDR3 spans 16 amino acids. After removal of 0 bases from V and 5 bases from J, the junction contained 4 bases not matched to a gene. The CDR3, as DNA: TGTGCCAGCAGCGTAGACGGACTAGCGGGAATAGATACGCAGTATTTT. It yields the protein CASSVDGLAGIDTQYF.

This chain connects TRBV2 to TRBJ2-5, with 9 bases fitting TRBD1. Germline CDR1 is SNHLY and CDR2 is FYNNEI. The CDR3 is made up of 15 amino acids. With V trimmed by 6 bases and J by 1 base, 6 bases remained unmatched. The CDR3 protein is CASRGQGNLQETQYF. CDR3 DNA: TGTGCCAGCAGGGGACAGGGAAACCTCCAAGAGACCCAGTACTTC.